This T cell receptor (beta chain) was sequenced in a study of T cell responses to AZD1222 COVID-19 vaccine. A word on this clone: The antigen is unknown.

TCRdb keeps only in-frame clones here, not all; method: immunoSEQ multiplex PCR. Of fewer than 90,000 clones listed, over 75% are singletons. The CDR3 runs to 17 residues. Trimming shortened V by 0 bases and J by 3 bases, and 15 bases separated the two germline ends. Findings and limits, study-wide: In a largely white British group with more females than males, clonal diversity was possibly underestimated. Across the whole spike, CD4 TCRs peaked at regions 160-218 and 743-854.

The receptor comes from an adult who received the AZD1222 COVID-19 vaccine. The source material was peripheral blood, sampled 28 days after the second AZD1222 dose. The chain employs TRBV6-7 and TRBJ1-5, with D hard to call. TRBV6-7 is flagged as an ORF with uncertain function. Here the CDR3 DNA reads TGTGCCAGCAGTTACTCGATCTCCAGAGCCCCCAATCAGCCCCAGCATTTT. This translates into CASSYSISRAPNQPQHF.